These 27 T cell receptor beta chains share one sample of origin, sequenced in a study of T cell clones after liver transplantation. Profiled with immunoSEQ multiplex PCR; TCRdb holds only in-frame clones, not every one. The sample yields some 110,000 clones, 82% seen once. Material: CD4+ T cells from blood, obtained before liver transplant. These receptors all stem from a human donor who received a liver transplant.

CDR3 protein: CSVVGNRGLMDEQFF. Written as DNA, the CDR3 is TGCAGCGTTGTAGGTAATCGAGGTCTGATGGATGAGCAGTTCTTC. The chain carries TRBV29-1 and TRBJ2-1, with D uncertain. Germline assignment: CDR1 SQVTM and CDR2 ANQGSEA. V gave up 4 bases and J gave up 8 bases, with 21 bases separating them. This CDR3 is built from 15 residues.

V gene TRBV10-3 combines with J gene TRBJ1-1; D is perhaps TRBD1 (6 bases). Germline lookup yields CDR1 ENHRY and CDR2 SYGVKD. This CDR3 comprises 15 residues. Between the trimmed V and J ends, which lost 10 bases and 0 bases, there was a span of 18 bases. This chain's CDR3 is CATHSGQRMNTEAFF. Written as DNA, the CDR3 is TGTGCCACCCACAGCGGACAGCGTATGAACACTGAAGCTTTCTTT.

This chain connects TRBV7-7 to TRBJ2-5; D is perhaps TRBD2 (5 bases). The CDR3 spans 15 residues. With 5 bases removed from V and 3 bases from J, the gap between germline ends came to 16 bases. From germline, CDR1 is SSHAT and CDR2 FNYEAQ (reference sequence). The CDR3 spells CASSRGPEGKETQYF. CDR3 DNA: TGTGCCAGCAGCCGCGGACCAGAGGGCAAAGAGACCCAGTACTTC.

The CDR3 coding sequence is TGTGCCAGCAGAAGGACTAGCGGTGGCACAGATACGCAGTATTTT. It encodes CASRRTSGGTDTQYF. The chain combines TRBV27 with TRBJ2-3; 10 nucleotides line up with TRBD2. The CDR3 extends over 15 amino acids. Germline lookup yields CDR1 MNHEY and CDR2 SMNVEV (reference sequence). V lost 6 bases and J lost 1; bases outside the gene matches: 4.

The genes are TRBV7-9 and TRBJ2-1, with 12 bases lining up with TRBD2. The CDR3 consists of 19 residues. Looked up from germline, CDR1 is SEHNR and CDR2 is FQNEAQ (reference sequence). The V and J ends lost 1 base and 1 base, in that order; junction bases with no gene match: 8. The CDR3 nucleotides read TGTGCCAGCAGCTTAGGACTAGCGGGAGACGTCGGATCCTACAATGAGCAGTTCTTC. This sequence encodes CASSLGLAGDVGSYNEQFF.

The chain employs TRBV14 and TRBJ1-2; 8 bases are a match to TRBD1. The trim removed 4 bases at V and 1 base at J, leaving 5 bases unmatched. CDR3 length equals 15 residues. CDR1 and CDR2 from the germline V gene are SGHDN and FVKESK. CDR3 sequence (DNA): TGTGCCAGCAGCCCGCAGGGGGCGGTTAACTATGGCTACACCTTC. This codes for CASSPQGAVNYGYTF.

The chain employs TRBV6-6 and TRBJ1-5; the D is unclear. Per germline, CDR1 MNHNY and CDR2 SVGAGI (reference sequence). The V gene lost 7 bases and the J gene lost 0 bases, with 13 bases spanning the gap. CDR3 length: 15 amino acids. The DNA for the CDR3 is TGTGCCAGCACCCCCAGCTTTTCTAGCAATCAGCCCCAGCATTTT. Amino acids: CASTPSFSSNQPQHF.

The chain uses TRBV23-1 and TRBJ2-3; D ambiguous. TRBV23-1 is annotated as an ORF whose role is uncertain. The V and J ends lost 4 bases and 4 bases respectively, with 12 bases between them. The CDR3 contains 14 residues. The CDR3 bases are TGCGCCAGCAGTCCCCCCTCCAGCGCAGATACGCAGTATTTT. It encodes CASSPPSSADTQYF.

J is TRBJ1-2 and V is TRBV19; D gene uncertain. With 5 bases removed from V and 9 bases from J, the gap between germline ends came to 16 bases. This CDR3 comprises 13 residues. From germline, CDR1 is LNHDA and CDR2 SQIVND (reference sequence). CDR3 sequence reads: CASSPRTSSSYTF. The CDR3 nucleotides are TGTGCCAGTAGTCCTAGGACGTCAAGTAGCTACACCTTC.

The DNA for the CDR3 is TGTGCCACCAGCCCAAGGCAGCTTACGAACACTGAAGCTTTCTTT. This translates into CATSPRQLTNTEAFF. The gene calls are TRBV15 and TRBJ1-1, with unresolved D. CDR1 LNHNV and CDR2 YYDKDF come from the germline V gene (reference sequence). Trimming removed 5 bases from V and 1 base from J, with 14 bases in between. This CDR3 has 15 residues.

The V call is TRBV7-2, the J call TRBJ1-4; the D is unclear. Trimming took 3 bases from V and 14 from J, leaving 16 bases between them. The V gene's germline CDR1 is SGHTA and CDR2 FQGNSA. There are 13 residues in the CDR3. The DNA for the CDR3 is TGTGCCAGCAGCTTTCGTGTGGGTTCGGGGCTGTTTTTT. This translates into CASSFRVGSGLFF.

This chain links TRBV19 with TRBJ1-1; D remains unclear. Trimming removed 6 bases from V and 0 bases from J, with 5 bases in between. This CDR3 contains 12 residues. CDR1 is LNHDA, CDR2 SQIVND, per germline (reference sequence). CDR3 in amino acids: CASREMNTEAFF. The CDR3 region has the DNA TGTGCCAGTAGAGAAATGAACACTGAAGCTTTCTTT.

The chain links TRBV5-1 to TRBJ2-2, with D possibly matching TRBD1 (6 bases). The CDR3 is 15 amino acids. V was cut by 1 base and J by 3 bases, with 10 bases left in between. CDR1 and CDR2 (germline): SGHRS, YFSETQ. CDR3 nucleotide sequence: TGCGCCAGCAGCTTGTACCAGGGGTACACCGGGGAGCTGTTTTTT. It yields the protein CASSLYQGYTGELFF.

Concerning this clone: In the same sample, other DNA sequences code for this CDR3. The chain employs TRBV19 and TRBJ1-5, with TRBD1 matching 10 bases. The CDR3 is made up of 14 amino acids. CDR1 is LNHDA and CDR2 is SQIVND in the germline V gene (reference sequence). Unmatched junction bases numbered 4, after V lost 5 bases and J lost 6 bases. The CDR3 sequence: CASSPGQGSQPQHF. The DNA of the CDR3 is TGTGCCAGTAGTCCGGGACAGGGGTCTCAGCCCCAGCATTTT.

The chain carries TRBV6-5 and TRBJ2-3; perhaps TRBD2 as D (5 bases). Trimming took off 1 base at V and 5 bases at J, with 10 bases between the two ends. CDR1 MNHEY and CDR2 SVGAGI come from the germline V gene. CDR3 length: 14 residues. The CDR3 reads CASSYYPRGDTQYF. The CDR3 DNA is TGTGCCAGCAGTTACTACCCACGGGGAGATACGCAGTATTTT.

The J gene is TRBJ2-7, the V gene TRBV4-2; TRBD1 matches at 11 bases. The junction had 5 bases not matched to a gene; V was cut back by 4 bases and J by 3 bases. Per germline, CDR1 LGHNA and CDR2 YNFKEQ. The CDR3 loop spans 15 amino acids. CDR3 residues: CASSLTGTGGYEQYF. The CDR3, as DNA: TGTGCCAGCAGCCTAACCGGGACAGGGGGCTACGAGCAGTACTTC.

The chain has TRBV5-5 and TRBJ2-5; D could derive from TRBD1 or TRBD2 (6 bases each). Trimming cost V 1 base and J 4 bases, with 11 bases left between them. This CDR3 region has 14 residues. Germline-derived CDR1 and CDR2 are SGHKS and YYEKEE (reference sequence). The DNA of the CDR3 is TGTGCCAGCAGCTTGTACGGGGGCCCAGAGACCCAGTACTTC. It yields the protein CASSLYGGPETQYF. The variable domain in full, completed from reference TRBV5-5 and TRBJ2-5, reads DAGVTQSPTHLIKTRGQQVTLRCSPISGHKSVSWYQQVLGQGPQFIFQYYEKEERGRGNFPDRFSARQFPNYSSELNVNALLLGDSALYLCASSLYGGPETQYFGPGTRLLVL.

The chain joins TRBV9 to TRBJ2-7; 13 nucleotides align to TRBD2. V gave up 4 bases and J gave up 4 bases; unmatched junction bases: 8. CDR1 is SGDLS and CDR2 is YYNGEE in the germline V gene. This CDR3 contains 16 residues. CDR3 residues: CASSPAGTSGIYEQYF. The CDR3 DNA is TGTGCCAGCAGCCCCGCCGGGACTAGCGGGATATACGAGCAGTACTTC.

J is TRBJ1-5 and V is TRBV7-6; 7 nucleotides line up with TRBD1. Germline V CDR1 and CDR2: SGHVS, FNYEAQ. The ends lost 5 bases at V and 2 bases at J; junction bases unmatched: 9. CDR3 size: 16 residues. The CDR3 DNA reads as TGTGCCAGCAGCCAACTCCCAGGGGGAGGCAATCAGCCCCAGCATTTT. It translates to CASSQLPGGGNQPQHF.

The chain joins TRBV27 to TRBJ2-5; no clear D gene. Germline lookup yields CDR1 MNHEY and CDR2 SMNVEV (reference sequence). Trimming left V 5 bases short and J 4 bases short, with 11 bases between. This CDR3 has 13 residues. The CDR3 DNA reads as TGTGCCAGCAGTCAGTTTAGCCCAGAGACCCAGTACTTC. This codes for CASSQFSPETQYF.

This rearrangement joins TRBV30 to TRBJ2-7, with a possible D match to TRBD2 (6 bases). V lost 2 bases to trimming and J lost 6 bases, with 14 bases between them. Germline V gene lookup returns CDR1 GTSNPN and CDR2 SVGIG (reference sequence). The length of the CDR3 is 13 residues. CDR3 in amino acids: CAWSKSGRGEQYF. For the CDR3, the DNA is TGTGCCTGGAGTAAAAGCGGGCGGGGCGAGCAGTACTTC.

The V call is TRBV5-1, the J call TRBJ1-2; 7 bases are a match to TRBD1. CDR3 length: 19 residues. The germline CDR1 and CDR2 sequences are SGHRS and YFSETQ. With V trimmed by 2 bases and J by 2 bases, 18 bases remained unmatched. In DNA, the CDR3 is TGCGCCAGCAGCTTATATAGGGGACAGAATCGGGTGTCCAACTATGGCTACACCTTC. Amino acid sequence: CASSLYRGQNRVSNYGYTF.

J is TRBJ1-5 and V is TRBV23-1, with 9 bases that match TRBD1. TRBV23-1 is an ORF, with its function uncertain. This CDR3 has 13 residues. After removal of 7 bases from V and 5 bases from J, the junction contained 3 bases not matched to a gene. CDR3 in amino acids: CASTTGGDQPQHF. Here the CDR3 DNA reads TGCGCCAGCACCACAGGGGGCGATCAGCCCCAGCATTTT.

This chain uses TRBV9 with TRBJ2-1; D gene ambiguous. CDR1 and CDR2 (germline): SGDLS, YYNGEE. V was trimmed by 3 bases and J by 3 bases, leaving 10 bases between them. The CDR3 is 14 amino acids. The CDR3 bases are TGTGCCAGCAGCGCTAACACGGTCTACAATGAGCAGTTCTTC. Amino acids: CASSANTVYNEQFF.

This clone was counted a few times. J is TRBJ2-2 and V is TRBV19; D is tentatively TRBD1 or TRBD2 (5 bases each). The CDR3 runs 16 residues. Trimming left V 7 bases short and J 4 bases short, with 19 bases between. Per the germline V gene, CDR1 is LNHDA and CDR2 is SQIVND (reference sequence). CDR3: CASTEQATRVTGELFF. CDR3 DNA sequence: TGTGCCAGTACAGAACAGGCGACGCGGGTCACCGGGGAGCTGTTTTTT.

The chain links TRBV9 to TRBJ2-7, with D possibly TRBD1 on 5 matching bases. The CDR3 runs to 14 residues. CDR1 SGDLS and CDR2 YYNGEE come from the germline V gene. The germline V and J ends were trimmed by 1 base and 0 bases, with 8 bases remaining between them. The CDR3 DNA sequence: TGTGCCAGCAGCGTATTACAGGACTCCTACGAGCAGTACTTC. This translates into CASSVLQDSYEQYF.

This sequence joins TRBV4-1 and TRBJ1-3, with 7 positions matching TRBD1. The CDR3 extends over 16 amino acids. V lost 0 bases and J lost 1; bases outside the gene matches: 3. Germline V gives CDR1 MGHRA, CDR2 YSYEKL. The CDR3 region is CASSQETTGSGNTIYF. As DNA, the CDR3 is TGCGCCAGCAGCCAAGAGACGACAGGGTCTGGAAACACCATATATTTT.